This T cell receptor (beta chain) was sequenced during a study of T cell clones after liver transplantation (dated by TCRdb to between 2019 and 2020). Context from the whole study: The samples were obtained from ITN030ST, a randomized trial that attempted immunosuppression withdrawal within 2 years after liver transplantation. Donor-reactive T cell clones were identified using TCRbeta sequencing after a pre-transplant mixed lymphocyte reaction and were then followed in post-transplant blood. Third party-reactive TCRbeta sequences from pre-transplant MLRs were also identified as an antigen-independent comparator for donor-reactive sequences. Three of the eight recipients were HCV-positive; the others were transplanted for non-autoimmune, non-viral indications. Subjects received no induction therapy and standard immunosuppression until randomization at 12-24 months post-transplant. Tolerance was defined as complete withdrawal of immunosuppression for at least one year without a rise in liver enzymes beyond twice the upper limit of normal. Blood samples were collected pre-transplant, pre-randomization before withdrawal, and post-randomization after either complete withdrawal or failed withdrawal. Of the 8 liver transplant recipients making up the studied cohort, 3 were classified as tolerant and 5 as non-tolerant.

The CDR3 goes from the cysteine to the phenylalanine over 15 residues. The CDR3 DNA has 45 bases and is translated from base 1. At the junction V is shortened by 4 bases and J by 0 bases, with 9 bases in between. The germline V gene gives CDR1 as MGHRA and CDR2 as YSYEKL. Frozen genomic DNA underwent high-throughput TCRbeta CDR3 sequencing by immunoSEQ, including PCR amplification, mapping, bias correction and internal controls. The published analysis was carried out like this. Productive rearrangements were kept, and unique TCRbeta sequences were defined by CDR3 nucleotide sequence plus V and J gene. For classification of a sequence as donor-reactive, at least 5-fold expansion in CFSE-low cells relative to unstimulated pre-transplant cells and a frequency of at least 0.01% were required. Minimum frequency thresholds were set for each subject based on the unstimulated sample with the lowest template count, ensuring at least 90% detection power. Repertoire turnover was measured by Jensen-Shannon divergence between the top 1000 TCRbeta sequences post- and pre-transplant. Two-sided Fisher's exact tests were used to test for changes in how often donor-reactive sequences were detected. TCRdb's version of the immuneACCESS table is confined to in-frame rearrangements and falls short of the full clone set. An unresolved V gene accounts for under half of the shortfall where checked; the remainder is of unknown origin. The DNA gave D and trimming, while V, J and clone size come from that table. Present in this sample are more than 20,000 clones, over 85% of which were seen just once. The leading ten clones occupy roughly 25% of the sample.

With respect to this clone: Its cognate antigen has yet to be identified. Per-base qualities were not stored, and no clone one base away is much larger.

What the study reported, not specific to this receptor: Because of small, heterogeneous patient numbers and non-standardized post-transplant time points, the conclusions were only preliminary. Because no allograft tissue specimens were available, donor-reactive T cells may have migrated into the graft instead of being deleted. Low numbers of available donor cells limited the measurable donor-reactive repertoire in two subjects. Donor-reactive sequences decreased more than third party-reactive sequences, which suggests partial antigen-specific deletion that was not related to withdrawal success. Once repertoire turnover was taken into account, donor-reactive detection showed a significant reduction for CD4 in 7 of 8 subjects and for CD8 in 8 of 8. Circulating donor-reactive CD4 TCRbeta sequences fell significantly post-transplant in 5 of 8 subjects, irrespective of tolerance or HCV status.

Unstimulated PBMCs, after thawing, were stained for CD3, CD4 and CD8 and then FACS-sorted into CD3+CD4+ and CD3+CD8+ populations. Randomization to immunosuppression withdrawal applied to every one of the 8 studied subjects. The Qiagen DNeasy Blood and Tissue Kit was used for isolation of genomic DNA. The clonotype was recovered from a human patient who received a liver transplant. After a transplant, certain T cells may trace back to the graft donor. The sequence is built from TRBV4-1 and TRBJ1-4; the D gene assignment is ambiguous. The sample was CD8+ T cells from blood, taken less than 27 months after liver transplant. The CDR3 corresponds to CASSPSAATNEKLFF. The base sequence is TGCGCCAGCAGCCCTAGCGCGGCAACTAATGAAAAACTGTTTTTT.